The clone carrying this T cell receptor (beta chain) was counted between two and nine times. What it binds is unknown. Post-sort purity exceeded 95% for all sorted populations. The data were taken from a study of beta chain features in type 1 diabetes. The whole isolated RNA underwent reverse transcription, so sequencing captured expressed TCRB transcripts. Samples of naive, central memory and regulatory T cells yielded a mean of approximately 3.7 million reads. TCRdb's copy holds only in-frame clones and misses some; the assay was immunoSEQ multiplex PCR. This table has a few hundred thousand clones, over 9.5% appearing once. The study's findings and limits: Type 1 diabetes patients showed a moderate but significant shortening of TCRB CDR3s in all four CD4+ subsets.

This receptor was taken from a woman aged 18-30 years with type 1 diabetes. The sequenced material came from naive CD4+ T cells from blood.

CDR3 DNA sequence: TGTGCCAGCAGCTTAGCGCAGGGGGCTGGTTCACCCCTCCACTTT. This sequence encodes CASSLAQGAGSPLHF. V gene TRBV7-2 combines with J gene TRBJ1-6; 8 bases line up with TRBD1. The germline V gene encodes CDR1 SGHTA and CDR2 FQGNSA. Trimming removed 0 bases from V and 9 bases from J; junction bases left unmatched: 4. The CDR3 spans 15 residues.